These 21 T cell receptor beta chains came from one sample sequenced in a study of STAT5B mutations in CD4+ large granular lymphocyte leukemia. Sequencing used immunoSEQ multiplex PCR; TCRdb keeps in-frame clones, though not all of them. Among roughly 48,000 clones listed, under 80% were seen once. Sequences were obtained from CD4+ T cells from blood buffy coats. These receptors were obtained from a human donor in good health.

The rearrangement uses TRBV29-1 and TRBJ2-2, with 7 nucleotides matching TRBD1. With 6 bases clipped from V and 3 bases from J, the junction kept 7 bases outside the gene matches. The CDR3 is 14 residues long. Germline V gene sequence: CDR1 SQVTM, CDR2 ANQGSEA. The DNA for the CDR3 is TGCAGCGTCAGACAGGGATGGGACACCGGGGAGCTGTTTTTT. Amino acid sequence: CSVRQGWDTGELFF.

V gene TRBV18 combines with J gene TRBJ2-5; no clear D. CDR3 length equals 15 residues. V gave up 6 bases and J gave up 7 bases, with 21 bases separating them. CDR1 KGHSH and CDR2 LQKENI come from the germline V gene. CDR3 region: CASSPDLTESGTQYF. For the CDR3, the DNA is TGTGCCAGCTCGCCGGATTTAACCGAGAGTGGGACCCAGTACTTC. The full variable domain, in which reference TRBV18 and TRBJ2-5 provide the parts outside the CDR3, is NAGVMQNPRHLVRRRGQEARLRCSPMKGHSHVYWYRQLPEEGLKFMVYLQKENIIDESGMPKERFSAEFPKEGPSILRIQQVVRGDSAAYFCASSPDLTESGTQYFGPGTRLLVL.

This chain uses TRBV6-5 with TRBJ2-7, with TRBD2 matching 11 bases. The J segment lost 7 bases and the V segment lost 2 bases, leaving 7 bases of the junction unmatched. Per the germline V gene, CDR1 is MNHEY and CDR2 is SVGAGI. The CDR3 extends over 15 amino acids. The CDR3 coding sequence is TGTGCCAGCAGTTACGAGGCTAGCGGGGGGAGAGAGCAGTACTTC. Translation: CASSYEASGGREQYF.

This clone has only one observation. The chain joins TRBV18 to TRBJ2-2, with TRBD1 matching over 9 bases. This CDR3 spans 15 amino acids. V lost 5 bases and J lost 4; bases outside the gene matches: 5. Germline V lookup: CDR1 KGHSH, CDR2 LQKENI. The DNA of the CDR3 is TGTGCCAGCTCAAGACAGGGGGATGGCACCGGGGAGCTGTTTTTT. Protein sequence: CASSRQGDGTGELFF.

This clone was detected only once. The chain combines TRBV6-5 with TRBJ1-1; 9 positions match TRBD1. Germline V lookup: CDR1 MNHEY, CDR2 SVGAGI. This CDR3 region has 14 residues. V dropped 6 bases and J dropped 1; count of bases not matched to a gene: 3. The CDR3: CASRTGGGNTEAFF. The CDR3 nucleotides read TGTGCCAGCAGGACAGGGGGGGGGAACACTGAAGCTTTCTTT.

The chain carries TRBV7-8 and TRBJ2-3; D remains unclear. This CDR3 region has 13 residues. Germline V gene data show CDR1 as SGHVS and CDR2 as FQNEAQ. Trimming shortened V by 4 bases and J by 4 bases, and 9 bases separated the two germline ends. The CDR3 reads CASSSIGADTQYF. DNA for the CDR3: TGTGCCAGCAGCTCGATTGGGGCAGATACGCAGTATTTT. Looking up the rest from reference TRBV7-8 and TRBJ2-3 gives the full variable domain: GAGVSQSPRYKVAKRGQDVALRCDPISGHVSLFWYQQALGQGPEFLTYFQNEAQLDKSGLPSDRFFAERPEGSVSTLKIQRTQQEDSAVYLCASSSIGADTQYFGPGTRLTVL.

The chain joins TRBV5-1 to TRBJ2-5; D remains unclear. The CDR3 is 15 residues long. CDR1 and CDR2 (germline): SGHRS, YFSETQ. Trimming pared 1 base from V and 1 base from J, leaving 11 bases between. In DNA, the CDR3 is TGCGCCAGCAGCTTGTCCGGACGCTTCCAAGAGACCCAGTACTTC. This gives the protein CASSLSGRFQETQYF.

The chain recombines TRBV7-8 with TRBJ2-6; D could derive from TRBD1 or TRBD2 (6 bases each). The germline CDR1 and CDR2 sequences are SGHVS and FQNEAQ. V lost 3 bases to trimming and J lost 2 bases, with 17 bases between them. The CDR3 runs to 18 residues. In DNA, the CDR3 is TGTGCCAGCAGCTTTGGAGGGGGTTCGGGTGCTGGGGCCAACGTCCTGACTTTC. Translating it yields CASSFGGGSGAGANVLTF.

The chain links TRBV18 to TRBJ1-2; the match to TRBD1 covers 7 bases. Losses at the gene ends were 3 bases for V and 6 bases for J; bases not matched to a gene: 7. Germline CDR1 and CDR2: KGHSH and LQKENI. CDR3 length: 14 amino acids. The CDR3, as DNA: TGTGCCAGCTCACCGACGACAGGGATCCATGGCTACACCTTC. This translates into CASSPTTGIHGYTF.

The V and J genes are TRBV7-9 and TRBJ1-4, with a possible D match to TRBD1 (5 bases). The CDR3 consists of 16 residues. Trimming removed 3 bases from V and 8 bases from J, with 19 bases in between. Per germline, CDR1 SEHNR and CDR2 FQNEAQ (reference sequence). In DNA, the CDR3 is TGTGCCAGCAGCTTCAGATTGGCGGGGCAGCCGGAAAAACTGTTTTTT. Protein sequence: CASSFRLAGQPEKLFF.

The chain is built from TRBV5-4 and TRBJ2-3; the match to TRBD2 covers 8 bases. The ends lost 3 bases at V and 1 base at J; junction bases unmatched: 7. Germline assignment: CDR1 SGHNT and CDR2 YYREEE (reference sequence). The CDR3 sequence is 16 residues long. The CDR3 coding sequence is TGTGCCAGCAGCTCACGGAGCGGGGGCCGCACAGATACGCAGTATTTT. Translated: CASSSRSGGRTDTQYF.

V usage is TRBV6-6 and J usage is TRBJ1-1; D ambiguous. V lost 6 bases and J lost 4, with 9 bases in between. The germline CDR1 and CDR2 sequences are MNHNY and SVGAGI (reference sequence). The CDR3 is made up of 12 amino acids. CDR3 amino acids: CASSIQSTEAFF. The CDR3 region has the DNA TGTGCCAGCAGCATACAAAGCACTGAAGCTTTCTTT.

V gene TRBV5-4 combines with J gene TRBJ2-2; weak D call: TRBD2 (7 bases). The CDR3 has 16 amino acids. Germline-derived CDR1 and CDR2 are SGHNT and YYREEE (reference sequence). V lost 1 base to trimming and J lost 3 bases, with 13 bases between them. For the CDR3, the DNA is TGTGCCAGCAGCTTGCTCAGGGGAGGGGACACCGGGGAGCTGTTTTTT. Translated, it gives CASSLLRGGDTGELFF.

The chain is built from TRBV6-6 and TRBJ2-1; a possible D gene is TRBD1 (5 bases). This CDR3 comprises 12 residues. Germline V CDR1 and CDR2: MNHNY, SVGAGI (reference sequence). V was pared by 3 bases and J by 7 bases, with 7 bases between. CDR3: CASSYPGNEQFF. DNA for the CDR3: TGTGCCAGCAGTTATCCAGGGAATGAGCAGTTCTTC.

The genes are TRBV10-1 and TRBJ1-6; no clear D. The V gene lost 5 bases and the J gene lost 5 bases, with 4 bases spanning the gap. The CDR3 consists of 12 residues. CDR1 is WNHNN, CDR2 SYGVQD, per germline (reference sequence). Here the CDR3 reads CASSHNNSPLHF. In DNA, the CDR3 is TGCGCCAGCAGTCACAATAATTCACCCCTCCACTTT.

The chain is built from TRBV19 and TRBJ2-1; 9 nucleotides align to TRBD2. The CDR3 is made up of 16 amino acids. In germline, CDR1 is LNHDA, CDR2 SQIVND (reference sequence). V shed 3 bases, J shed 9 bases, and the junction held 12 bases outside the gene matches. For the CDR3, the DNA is TGTGCCAGTAGTATTGGTGGCGGGGGGGCCCACGGTGAGCAGTTCTTC. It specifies CASSIGGGGAHGEQFF.

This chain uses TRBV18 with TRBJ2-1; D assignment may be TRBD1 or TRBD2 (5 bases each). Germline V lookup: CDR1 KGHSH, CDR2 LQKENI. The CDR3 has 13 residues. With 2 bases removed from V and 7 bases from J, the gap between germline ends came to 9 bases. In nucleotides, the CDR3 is TGTGCCAGCTCACCAGGGGGTCCGAATGAGCAGTTCTTC. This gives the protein CASSPGGPNEQFF.

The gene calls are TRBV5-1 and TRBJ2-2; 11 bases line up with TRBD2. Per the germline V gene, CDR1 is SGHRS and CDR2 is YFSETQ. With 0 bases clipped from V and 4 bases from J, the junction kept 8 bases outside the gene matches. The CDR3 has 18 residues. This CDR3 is CASSLAISGGAGTGELFF. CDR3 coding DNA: TGCGCCAGCAGCTTGGCTATTAGCGGGGGGGCCGGCACCGGGGAGCTGTTTTTT.

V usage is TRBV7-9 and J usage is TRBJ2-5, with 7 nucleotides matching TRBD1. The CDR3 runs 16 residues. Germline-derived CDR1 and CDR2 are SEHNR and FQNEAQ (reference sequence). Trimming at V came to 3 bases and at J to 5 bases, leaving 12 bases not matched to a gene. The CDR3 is CASSFGGRGTHETQYF. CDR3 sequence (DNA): TGTGCCAGCAGCTTTGGAGGCAGGGGGACCCACGAGACCCAGTACTTC.

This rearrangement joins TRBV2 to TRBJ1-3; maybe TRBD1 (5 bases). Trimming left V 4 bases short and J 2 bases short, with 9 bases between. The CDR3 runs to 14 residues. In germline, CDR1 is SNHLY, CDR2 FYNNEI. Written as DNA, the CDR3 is TGTGCCAGCAGTGCGTGGGACCCTGGAAACACCATATATTTT. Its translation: CASSAWDPGNTIYF.

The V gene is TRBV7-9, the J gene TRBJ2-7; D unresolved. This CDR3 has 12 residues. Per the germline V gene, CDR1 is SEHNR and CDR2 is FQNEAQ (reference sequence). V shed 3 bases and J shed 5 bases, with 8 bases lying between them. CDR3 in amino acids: CASSFLVDEQYF. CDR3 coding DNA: TGTGCCAGCAGCTTCCTAGTGGACGAGCAGTACTTC.